The 25 T cell receptor beta chains below all came from one sample that was sequenced in a study of blood T cell repertoires in COVID-19. Sequenced by immunoSEQ multiplex PCR; TCRdb stores in-frame clones only, minus some. Of around 100,000 clones listed, approximately 87% are singletons. Sequenced input: peripheral blood. The receptors stem from a human donor in a cohort sampled during active COVID-19.

The chain links TRBV7-2 to TRBJ2-7, with TRBD1 as a possible D gene (5 bases). The CDR3 length is 15 residues. V was clipped by 2 bases and J by 2 bases, with 13 bases between them. Per the germline V gene, CDR1 is SGHTA and CDR2 is FQGNSA. CDR3 sequence reads: CASSLRGGLTYEQYF. The CDR3, as DNA: TGTGCCAGCAGCTTAAGGGGTGGCCTCACCTACGAGCAGTACTTC.

The table lists this clone with a count of one. The gene calls are TRBV29-1 and TRBJ2-1, with TRBD2 matching over 12 bases. CDR1 SQVTM and CDR2 ANQGSEA come from the germline V gene. V was clipped by 6 bases and J by 6 bases; unmatched bases: 6. The CDR3 has 14 residues. DNA of the CDR3: TGCAGCGTAGTGACTAGCGGGAGCATCAATGAGCAGTTCTTC. Translated: CSVVTSGSINEQFF.

The chain employs TRBV12-3 or TRBV12-4 and TRBJ2-1; TRBD2 agrees at 8 bases. The CDR3 totals 12 residues. The DNA for the CDR3 is TGTGCTGTGGCGGGGGGCTACAATGAGCAGTTCTTC. This sequence encodes CAVAGGYNEQFF.

The chain carries TRBV5-4 and TRBJ1-1; 9 nucleotides line up with TRBD1. This CDR3 is built from 15 residues. V dropped 4 bases and J dropped 7; count of bases not matched to a gene: 11. Germline lookup yields CDR1 SGHNT and CDR2 YYREEE (reference sequence). The CDR3 DNA reads as TGTGCCAGCAGCAGCCCGGGACAGGGTTACGGTGAAGCTTTCTTT. This gives the protein CASSSPGQGYGEAFF.

The sample holds a few counts of this clone. V and J are TRBV7-6 and TRBJ2-7, with 8 bases that match TRBD1. This CDR3 has 14 residues. V shed 2 bases and J 7 bases; nucleotides not matched to a gene: 7. The germline CDR1 and CDR2 sequences are SGHVS and FNYEAQ. The CDR3 here is CASSLRGQGSEQYF. The CDR3 region has the DNA TGTGCCAGCAGCTTAAGAGGACAGGGCTCAGAGCAGTACTTC.

Only one count was recorded for this clone. The chain combines TRBV27 with TRBJ2-2; a possible D gene is TRBD1 (5 bases). The germline V gene encodes CDR1 MNHEY and CDR2 SMNVEV (reference sequence). The CDR3 consists of 17 residues. The V end was cut by 0 bases, the J end by 2 bases, with 13 bases between. The CDR3 is CASSLSFWGTNTGELFF. The CDR3 nucleotides read TGTGCCAGCAGTTTATCGTTTTGGGGCACCAACACCGGGGAGCTGTTTTTT.

This clone showed up just a few times. The V gene is TRBV7-2, the J gene TRBJ2-1, with 7 bases identical to TRBD2. Trimming cost V 7 bases and J 7 bases; bases outside gene matches: 10. This CDR3 contains 14 residues. From germline, CDR1 is SGHTA and CDR2 FQGNSA. CDR3 in DNA: TGTGCCAGCACCCCTGGGTGGGGGGGGAATGAGCAGTTCTTC. It translates to CASTPGWGGNEQFF.

This chain links TRBV3-1 (or the pseudogene TRBV3-2) with TRBJ2-1, with unresolved D. CDR3 size: 13 residues. V shed 0 bases and J shed 7 bases, with 7 bases lying between them. Germline CDR1 is LGHDT and CDR2 is YNNKEL (reference sequence). The DNA of the CDR3 is TGTGCCAGCAGCCAAGATGTAGTAAATGAGCAGTTCTTC. Amino acid sequence: CASSQDVVNEQFF.

The chain couples TRBV5-8 to TRBJ2-1; 9 nucleotides line up with TRBD2. Germline V lookup: CDR1 SGHTS, CDR2 YDEGEE. Trimming took 4 bases from V and 8 from J; bases not matched to a gene: 13. The CDR3 has 16 residues. CDR3 sequence reads: CASSGLAGVLGDEQFF. CDR3 DNA sequence: TGTGCCAGCAGCGGCTTAGCGGGAGTCTTGGGTGATGAGCAGTTCTTC.

This chain's CDR3 is CASSMDRYGNTIYF. The DNA for the CDR3 is TGTGCCAGCAGCATGGACAGATATGGAAACACCATATATTTT. V gene TRBV5-4 combines with J gene TRBJ1-3; D might be TRBD1 (6 bases). This CDR3 is 14 amino acids long. V was shortened by 4 bases and J by 3 bases, with 11 bases between the two germline ends. Germline V gene sequence: CDR1 SGHNT, CDR2 YYREEE (reference sequence).

CDR3 DNA sequence: TGTGCCAGCAGCCCCCCGGGACTAGGTCACCATGAGCAGTTCTTC. It translates to CASSPPGLGHHEQFF. The chain carries TRBV6-2 or TRBV6-3 and TRBJ2-1; 8 bases agree with TRBD2. The CDR3 covers 15 residues. The germline CDR1 and CDR2 sequences are MNHEY and SVGEGT. V dropped 6 bases and J dropped 8; count of bases not matched to a gene: 12.

This chain connects TRBV14 to TRBJ1-1; 12 positions match TRBD1. The V gene end was trimmed by 3 bases and the J gene end by 1 base; junction bases not matched to a gene: 9. CDR3 size: 18 residues. Germline V gene lookup returns CDR1 SGHDN and CDR2 FVKESK. The CDR3 here is CASSQVAGTGGANTEAFF. CDR3 DNA sequence: TGTGCCAGCAGCCAGGTAGCCGGGACAGGGGGCGCGAACACTGAAGCTTTCTTT. The full variable domain, completed using reference TRBV14 and TRBJ1-1, is EAGVTQFPSHSVIEKGQTVTLRCDPISGHDNLYWYRRVMGKEIKFLLHFVKESKQDESGMPNNRFLAERTGGTYSTLKVQPAELEDSGVYFCASSQVAGTGGANTEAFFGQGTRLTVV.

This clone was counted once. The chain joins TRBV5-6 to TRBJ1-1, with D perhaps TRBD1 (5 bases). CDR1 and CDR2 from the germline V gene are SGHDT and YYEEEE. Trimming stripped 0 bases from V and 6 bases from J, with 12 bases between. CDR3 size: 14 residues. The CDR3 nucleotides are TGTGCCAGCAGCTTGGAGCCAGGGTCCCCTGAAGCTTTCTTT. This translates into CASSLEPGSPEAFF.

The chain carries TRBV6-6 and TRBJ2-1, with 9 bases matching TRBD2. The CDR3 totals 16 residues. Germline CDR1 MNHNY, CDR2 SVGAGI (reference sequence). J gave up 9 bases and V 2 bases, and 11 bases lay outside the gene matches. The CDR3 DNA reads TGTGCCAGCAGTTACCCGACGGCGGGGGGGCCTATTGAGCAGTTCTTC. Protein sequence: CASSYPTAGGPIEQFF.

The chain links TRBV5-1 to TRBJ2-1; TRBD2 might be the D (5 bases). Germline V gene lookup returns CDR1 SGHRS and CDR2 YFSETQ. The CDR3 covers 12 residues. Trimming shortened V by 0 bases and J by 10 bases, and 8 bases separated the two germline ends. CDR3 in DNA: TGCGCCAGCAGCTTGGCTAGCCGGGAGCAGTTCTTC. The encoded protein is CASSLASREQFF.

This CDR3 is CASSPGTGEKLFF. CDR3 nucleotide sequence: TGTGCCAGCAGCCCTGGGACAGGTGAAAAACTGTTTTTT. J is TRBJ1-4 and V is TRBV9; TRBD1 matches 8 bases. The CDR3 totals 13 residues. Germline V gene sequence: CDR1 SGDLS, CDR2 YYNGEE. Trimming removed 4 bases from V and 7 bases from J; junction bases left unmatched: 3.

The CDR3, as DNA: TGCGCCAGCAGCTTCCAGGCTAGCGGGGCCATTGGCGAGCAGTACTTC. Translation: CASSFQASGAIGEQYF. The chain uses TRBV5-1 and TRBJ2-7; 9 bases are shared with TRBD2. Germline lookup yields CDR1 SGHRS and CDR2 YFSETQ. This CDR3 has 16 residues. V lost 2 bases, J lost 6 bases, and 12 bases stayed unmatched. The complete variable domain, with remaining parts taken from reference TRBV5-1 and TRBJ2-7, reads KAGVTQTPRYLIKTRGQQVTLSCSPISGHRSVSWYQQTPGQGLQFLFEYFSETQRNKGNFPGRFSGRQFSNSRSEMNVSTLELGDSALYLCASSFQASGAIGEQYFGPGTRLTVT.

V is TRBV4-2 and J is TRBJ2-3, with 9 bases fitting TRBD2. Trimming cost V 4 bases and J 2 bases; bases outside gene matches: 4. The CDR3 spans 15 residues. CDR1 is LGHNA, CDR2 YNFKEQ, per germline. The CDR3 DNA reads as TGTGCCAGCAGCCGGGTAGCGGGGGACACAGATACGCAGTATTTT. Protein sequence: CASSRVAGDTDTQYF.

V gene TRBV5-4 combines with J gene TRBJ1-4, with TRBD1 matching 9 bases. The CDR3 is 15 residues long. Germline V gene lookup returns CDR1 SGHNT and CDR2 YYREEE (reference sequence). V trimming: 1 base; J trimming: 8 bases; junction bases outside the gene matches: 6. CDR3 amino acids: CASSLTGGLGEKLFF. In nucleotides, the CDR3 is TGTGCCAGCAGCTTGACAGGGGGCCTGGGCGAAAAACTGTTTTTT.

This clone came up once. V usage is TRBV18 and J usage is TRBJ2-7; D perhaps matches TRBD2 (8 bases). The CDR3 has 15 residues. V was trimmed by 3 bases and J by 3 bases, leaving 15 bases between them. Germline V CDR1 and CDR2: KGHSH, LQKENI. The chain's CDR3 is CASSPTGGGFYEQYF. The CDR3 region has the DNA TGTGCCAGCTCACCGACGGGAGGGGGCTTCTACGAGCAGTACTTC.

The rearrangement uses TRBV5-6 and TRBJ2-7; unclear D gene. The CDR3 spans 12 residues. V lost 3 bases, J lost 7 bases, and 11 bases lay in between. Germline CDR1 reads SGHDT; CDR2 reads YYEEEE. For the CDR3, the DNA is TGTGCCAGCAGCTCACAGTCTGCGGAGCAGTACTTC. Translating gives CASSSQSAEQYF.

V gene TRBV5-6 combines with J gene TRBJ1-6; 9 bases are shared with TRBD1. Germline V gene sequence: CDR1 SGHDT, CDR2 YYEEEE. The CDR3 length is 17 residues. V trimming: 5 bases; J trimming: 0 bases; junction bases outside the gene matches: 6. The CDR3 sequence: CASSPQGASSYNSPLHF. The CDR3, as DNA: TGTGCCAGCAGTCCACAGGGGGCGAGCTCCTATAATTCACCCCTCCACTTT.

This chain links TRBV5-4 with TRBJ2-5; possible D gene TRBD1, 6 bases. Trimming took off 3 bases at V and 1 base at J, with 13 bases between the two ends. CDR1 and CDR2 (germline): SGHNT, YYREEE (reference sequence). The CDR3 length is 15 residues. CDR3 protein: CASSSIQGPQETQYF. The CDR3 coding sequence is TGTGCCAGCAGCTCGATACAGGGCCCCCAAGAGACCCAGTACTTC.

The rearrangement uses TRBV7-2 and TRBJ1-2; 7 bases fit TRBD1. V lost 2 bases to trimming and J lost 6 bases; unmatched junction nucleotides: 6. CDR3 length: 14 residues. Germline CDR1 is SGHTA and CDR2 is FQGNSA. CDR3 sequence reads: CASSLPGTAHGYTF. CDR3 DNA sequence: TGTGCCAGCAGCTTACCAGGGACAGCACATGGCTACACCTTC.

In the case of this clone: The same CDR3 is also encoded by other DNA sequences in this sample. The V gene is TRBV7-2, the J gene TRBJ2-7; no clear D. V shed 0 bases and J shed 0 bases, with 3 bases lying between them. The CDR3 contains 13 residues. CDR1 is SGHTA and CDR2 is FQGNSA in the germline V gene. Here the CDR3 reads CASSLASSYEQYF. The CDR3 coding sequence is TGTGCCAGCAGCTTAGCCAGCTCCTACGAGCAGTACTTC. Together with reference TRBV7-2 and TRBJ2-7, the CDR3 gives the full variable domain: GAGVSQSPSNKVTEKGKDVELRCDPISGHTALYWYRQSLGQGLEFLIYFQGNSAPDKSGLPSDRFSAERTGGSVSTLTIQRTQQEDSAVYLCASSLASSYEQYFGPGTRLTVT.